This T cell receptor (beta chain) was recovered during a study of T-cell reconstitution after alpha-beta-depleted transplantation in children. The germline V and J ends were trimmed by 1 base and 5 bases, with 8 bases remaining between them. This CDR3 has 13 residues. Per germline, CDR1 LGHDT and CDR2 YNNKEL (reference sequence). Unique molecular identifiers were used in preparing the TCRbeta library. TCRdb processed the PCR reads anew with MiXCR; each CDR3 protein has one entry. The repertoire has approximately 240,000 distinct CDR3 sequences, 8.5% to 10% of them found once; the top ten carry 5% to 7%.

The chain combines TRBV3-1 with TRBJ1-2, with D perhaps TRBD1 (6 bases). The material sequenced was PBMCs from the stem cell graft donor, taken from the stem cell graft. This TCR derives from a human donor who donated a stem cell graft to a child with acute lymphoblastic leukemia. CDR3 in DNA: TGTGCCAGCAGCCAAGCCAGGGGATATGGCTACACCTTC. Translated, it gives CASSQARGYGYTF.